The entry below describes one TCR beta chain. Its antigen remains unidentified. There are 14 residues in the CDR3. The germline V gene encodes CDR1 MNHEY and CDR2 SMNVEV (reference sequence). V shed 5 bases, J shed 10 bases, and the junction held 8 bases outside the gene matches. The data derive from a study of T cell repertoires in cytomegalovirus infection. MiXCR, applied by TCRdb to the reads, yields one record per CDR3 protein. The sample shows roughly 7,900 distinct CDR3 sequences, roughly half of them seen only once. The rearrangement uses TRBV27 and TRBJ1-2; TRBD1 aligns across 12 bases. The material sequenced was PBMCs, sequenced either directly or after in vitro stimulation (not recorded which). The receptor's source is a human donor in good health (CMV status not recorded). Some clones in this sample may be carry-over from other donors' samples. The CDR3, as DNA: TGTGCCAGCAGTACGGGACAGGGGGCCGTGGTCTACACCTTC. Encoded protein: CASSTGQGAVVYTF.